Below are 14 T cell receptor beta chains sequenced from a single sample in a study of CD8 T cells in ankylosing spondylitis. MiXCR, run by TCRdb on the 5' RACE reads, gives a single entry per CDR3 protein. The sample contains 200,000 to 250,000 distinct CDR3 sequences, under 12% of which appear only once. Sequenced material: blood, either unsorted or a sorted T cell fraction (not recorded which). These receptors all stem from a male donor with ankylosing spondylitis or in good health (not recorded which).

V is TRBV5-6 and J is TRBJ2-2; D gene ambiguous. Trimming pared 2 bases from V and 6 bases from J, leaving 14 bases between. CDR1 is SGHDT, CDR2 YYEEEE, per germline. This CDR3 region has 15 residues. The CDR3, as DNA: TGTGCCAGCAGCTTCTTCGGGTTCGGTGCCGGGGAGCTGTTTTTT. Translation: CASSFFGFGAGELFF.

This clonotype came up many times. The chain is built from TRBV20-1 and TRBJ1-2, with D tentatively TRBD1 (5 bases). V was trimmed by 6 bases and J by 8 bases, leaving 16 bases between them. The CDR3 loop spans 12 amino acids. CDR1 is DFQATT and CDR2 is SNEGSKA in the germline V gene (reference sequence). The CDR3 sequence is CSATDGRDGYTF. The CDR3 DNA reads TGCAGTGCAACGGACGGCCGGGACGGCTACACCTTC.

This clonotype showed up just a few times. The chain uses TRBV5-1 and TRBJ2-5, with D possibly TRBD2 on 5 matching bases. The CDR3 contains 15 residues. Germline V gene lookup returns CDR1 SGHRS and CDR2 YFSETQ. The V end lost 4 bases, the J end lost 4 bases, and 17 bases lay between the germline ends. CDR3 DNA sequence: TGCGCCAGCAGCCCTAACCCCGGGGAAGGAGAGACCCAGTACTTC. It is translated as CASSPNPGEGETQYF. Combining the CDR3 with reference TRBV5-1 and TRBJ2-5 gives the whole variable domain KAGVTQTPRYLIKTRGQQVTLSCSPISGHRSVSWYQQTPGQGLQFLFEYFSETQRNKGNFPGRFSGRQFSNSRSEMNVSTLELGDSALYLCASSPNPGEGETQYFGPGTRLLVL.

In its sample, this clonotype was seen many times. V is TRBV24-1 and J is TRBJ2-5; 7 nucleotides align to TRBD1. V lost 9 bases, J lost 4 bases, and 7 bases stayed unmatched. This CDR3 comprises 13 residues. Per germline, CDR1 KGHDR and CDR2 SFDVKD. CDR3 in amino acids: CATSYRGRETQYF. DNA of the CDR3: TGTGCCACCTCTTACAGGGGCAGAGAGACCCAGTACTTC.

This clonotype was recorded many times. The chain joins TRBV28 to TRBJ1-2, with D possibly matching TRBD1 (5 bases). Germline assignment: CDR1 MDHEN and CDR2 SYDVKM. V was trimmed by 9 bases and J by 7 bases, leaving 21 bases between them. The CDR3 length is 14 residues. The CDR3 bases are TGTGCCAGTGAGGACACACCCCGAGCGGGTGGCTACACCTTC. As protein: CASEDTPRAGGYTF.

This clonotype was found a few times. The chain is built from TRBV20-1 and TRBJ1-1, with D possibly TRBD1 on 5 matching bases. This CDR3 comprises 16 residues. Germline V gene sequence: CDR1 DFQATT, CDR2 SNEGSKA (reference sequence). V was clipped by 3 bases and J by 1 base, with 18 bases between them. The CDR3 coding sequence is TGCAGTGCTAGCCCCCTTCAGGGCAAAGGGAACACTGAAGCTTTCTTT. It is translated as CSASPLQGKGNTEAFF.

This clonotype occurred a few times. The chain links TRBV12-3 or TRBV12-4 to TRBJ2-1, with 10 nucleotides matching TRBD1. V shed 3 bases, J shed 5 bases, and the junction held 4 bases outside the gene matches. The CDR3 has 15 amino acids. CDR3 amino acids: CASSFPGQGNNEQFF. Written as DNA, the CDR3 is TGTGCCAGCAGTTTTCCGGGACAGGGGAACAATGAGCAGTTCTTC.

This clonotype was detected ten times or more. This rearrangement joins TRBV20-1 to TRBJ2-3, with 10 bases lining up with TRBD1. This CDR3 spans 15 amino acids. V dropped 4 bases and J dropped 7; count of bases not matched to a gene: 11. CDR1 and CDR2 (germline): DFQATT, SNEGSKA (reference sequence). The CDR3 DNA reads as TGCAGTGCTAACACACCGGGACAGGGGCTAAATACGCAGTATTTT. Amino acid sequence: CSANTPGQGLNTQYF.

As concerns this clonotype: Just one base apart from a much larger clone, this may be a read error. The rearrangement uses TRBV7-9 and TRBJ2-5; D may be TRBD2 (5 bases). Germline CDR1 reads SEHNR; CDR2 reads FQNEAQ (reference sequence). This CDR3 contains 14 residues. The CDR3 loop reads CASSIGTREEAQYF. The CDR3 bases are TGTGCCAGCAGCATCGGCACGAGGGAAGAGGCCCAGTACTTC. Combining the CDR3 with reference TRBV7-9 and TRBJ2-5 gives the whole variable domain DTGVSQNPRHKITKRGQNVTFRCDPISEHNRLYWYRQTLGQGPEFLTYFQNEAQLEKSRLLSDRFSAERPKGSFSTLEIQRTEQGDSAMYLCASSIGTREEAQYFGPGTRLLVL.

This clonotype was observed a handful of times. This chain's CDR3 is CASRLTGHLTEAFF. The CDR3, as DNA: TGTGCCAGCAGACTGACAGGGCATCTAACTGAAGCTTTCTTT. The V call is TRBV12-3 or TRBV12-4, the J call TRBJ1-1, with TRBD1 matching 7 bases. This CDR3 is 14 amino acids long. The V gene end was trimmed by 6 bases and the J gene end by 5 bases; junction bases not matched to a gene: 9.

CDR3 sequence: CASSPQGQGGYEQYF. CDR3 DNA sequence: TGTGCCAGCTCACCTCAGGGACAGGGGGGCTACGAGCAGTACTTC. V and J are TRBV18 and TRBJ2-7, with 11 bases fitting TRBD1. The ends lost 3 bases at V and 3 bases at J; junction bases unmatched: 4. The CDR3 sequence is 15 residues long. Germline V gene data show CDR1 as KGHSH and CDR2 as LQKENI.

This clonotype was seen ten or more times. V is TRBV9 and J is TRBJ2-1; TRBD2 matches 7 bases. The germline gives CDR1 SGDLS, CDR2 YYNGEE. V lost 3 bases to trimming and J lost 0 bases; unmatched junction nucleotides: 6. This CDR3 region has 16 residues. The CDR3 loop is CASSDPAGSSYNEQFF. The CDR3, as DNA: TGTGCCAGCAGCGACCCAGCGGGGAGCTCCTACAATGAGCAGTTCTTC. Variable domain in full (rest from reference TRBV9 and TRBJ2-1): DSGVTQTPKHLITATGQRVTLRCSPRSGDLSVYWYQQSLDQGLQFLIQYYNGEERAKGNILERFSAQQFPDLHSELNLSSLELGDSALYFCASSDPAGSSYNEQFFGPGTRLTVL.

The gene calls are TRBV18 and TRBJ1-5, with 9 bases aligning to TRBD1. CDR1 is KGHSH, CDR2 LQKENI, per germline. The CDR3 is made up of 16 amino acids. Trimming took 1 base from V and 7 from J; bases not matched to a gene: 8. CDR3 sequence: CASSPLEQGADQPQHF. The CDR3, as DNA: TGTGCCAGCTCACCACTCGAACAGGGGGCCGACCAGCCCCAGCATTTT.

The chain joins TRBV6-1 to TRBJ1-5, with 9 positions matching TRBD1. V shed 6 bases, J shed 6 bases, and the junction held 6 bases outside the gene matches. The CDR3 extends over 14 amino acids. Germline assignment: CDR1 MNHNS and CDR2 SASEGT. CDR3 in DNA: TGTGCCAGCAGAAGGGACAGGGTGGGTCAGCCCCAGCATTTT. This translates into CASRRDRVGQPQHF.